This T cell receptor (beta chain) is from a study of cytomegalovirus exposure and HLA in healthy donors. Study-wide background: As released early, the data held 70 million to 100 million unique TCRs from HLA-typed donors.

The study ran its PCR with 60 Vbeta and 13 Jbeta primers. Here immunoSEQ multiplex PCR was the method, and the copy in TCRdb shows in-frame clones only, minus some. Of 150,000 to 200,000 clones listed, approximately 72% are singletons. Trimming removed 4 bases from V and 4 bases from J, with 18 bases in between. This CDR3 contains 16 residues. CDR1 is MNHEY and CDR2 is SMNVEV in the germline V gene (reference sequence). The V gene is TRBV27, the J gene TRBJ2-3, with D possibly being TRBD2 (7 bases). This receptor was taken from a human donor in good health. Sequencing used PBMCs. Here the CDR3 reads CASSSLLGGAADTQYF. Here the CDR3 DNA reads TGTGCCAGCAGTTCTCTACTTGGGGGGGCGGCAGATACGCAGTATTTT.